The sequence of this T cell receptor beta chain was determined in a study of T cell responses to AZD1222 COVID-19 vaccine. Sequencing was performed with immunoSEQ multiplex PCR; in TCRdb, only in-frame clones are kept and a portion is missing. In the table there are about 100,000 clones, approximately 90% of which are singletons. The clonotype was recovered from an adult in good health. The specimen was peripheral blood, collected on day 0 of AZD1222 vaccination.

For the CDR3, the DNA is TGTGCCAGCAGTTCCGGGACTAGTCTCCAGTATTTT. Amino acid sequence: CASSSGTSLQYF. This chain connects TRBV12-3 or TRBV12-4 to TRBJ2-3, with 8 bases identical to TRBD2. Trimming at V came to 4 bases and at J to 12 bases, leaving 6 bases not matched to a gene. This CDR3 spans 12 amino acids.